This record covers a single T cell receptor (beta chain). What it binds is unknown. This sample is part of a study of T cells in narcolepsy. Profiling relied on immunoSEQ multiplex PCR, and the TCRdb table lists in-frame clones only, not all of them. The sample lists 30,000 to 40,000 clones, more than 75% seen once, with around 2% in the top ten. This CDR3 is 15 amino acids long. From germline, CDR1 is MNHGY and CDR2 SAAAGT. The V and J ends lost 2 bases and 9 bases respectively, with 17 bases between them. Study results and caveats: In some patient and control memory CD4+ samples, autoreactive clones were absent. Blood of same and different patients, but not healthy controls, reportedly held recurring autoreactive clonotypes. Autoreactive HCRT-specific and TRIB2-specific clonotypes were marked in same-patient CSF-versus-blood CD4+ comparisons.

The sequenced sample was memory (CD45RA-) CD4+ T cells from blood. This chain connects TRBV6-8 to TRBJ2-1; a possible D gene is TRBD2 (7 bases). This clonotype was obtained from a human donor in good health. The CDR3 DNA sequence: TGTGCCAGCAGTTACGGCGGGGGCCCTTGGGGTGAGCAGTTCTTC. Translation gives CASSYGGGPWGEQFF.